The rows below give T cell receptor beta chains drawn from one sample of a study of blood T cells in healthy people across ages. Using its own MiXCR run on the 5' RACE reads, TCRdb lists one record per CDR3 protein. The profile shows approximately 810,000 distinct CDR3 sequences, more than 25% of them singletons. The sample comprised blood. The origin of the receptors is a woman over 75 in good health. CDR3s include the opening cysteine and the closing phenylalanine or tryptophan. A D gene is named only where the DNA matches it firmly.

CDR3 protein: CASILAGVRADTQYF
V gene: TRBV7-2
D gene: TRBD2

CDR3 protein: CTISELVSEQYF
V gene: TRBV10-3
D gene: NA

CDR3 protein: CASSLTPVGYEQYF
V gene: TRBV3-1
D gene: NA

CDR3 protein: CASSLARNGVADTQYF
V gene: TRBV7-2
D gene: NA

CDR3 protein: CASSLGGYHNEQFF
V gene: TRBV7-2
D gene: NA

CDR3 protein: CASSHPPRETQYF
V gene: TRBV7-9
D gene: NA

CDR3 protein: CASSVSEAGTNEQFF
V gene: TRBV6-1
D gene: NA

CDR3 protein: CASSLAILAGGYEQFF
V gene: TRBV12-3/TRBV12-4
D gene: TRBD2

CDR3 protein: CASSPRKGNTDTQYF
V gene: TRBV18
D gene: NA

CDR3 protein: CASSPPPGGMNEQFF
V gene: TRBV7-9
D gene: TRBD2

CDR3 protein: CASSSYPTGIYGYTF
V gene: TRBV18
D gene: NA

CDR3 protein: CASSEGYGRGYTDTQYF
V gene: TRBV2
D gene: NA

CDR3 protein: CASSPGAGGETQYF
V gene: TRBV18
D gene: TRBD1

CDR3 protein: CASSLGDLAKNIQYF
V gene: TRBV5-1
D gene: NA

CDR3 protein: CASTESDRGPGYGYTF
V gene: TRBV7-2
D gene: TRBD1

CDR3 protein: CAGRRTQGAGNSPLHF
V gene: TRBV7-2
D gene: TRBD1